The 27 T cell receptor beta chains below come from one sample, sequenced in a study of cytomegalovirus exposure and HLA in healthy donors. This PCR relied on a set of 60 Vbeta primers and 13 Jbeta primers. The method was immunoSEQ multiplex PCR; TCRdb's version includes in-frame clones alone and lacks a portion of them. Altogether roughly 200,000 clones are present, around 81% being singletons, with the ten largest covering 5% to 7%. The material sequenced was PBMCs. The receptors here all came from a man in his forties or fifties in good health and CMV-seronegative.

This clone has only a few counts. The gene calls are TRBV9 and TRBJ2-5; 8 nucleotides line up with TRBD2. CDR1 is SGDLS and CDR2 is YYNGEE in the germline V gene. With 0 bases clipped from V and 5 bases from J, the junction kept 6 bases outside the gene matches. The CDR3 loop spans 15 amino acids. CDR3 DNA: TGTGCCAGCAGCGTAGTAGCGGGGCCCATCGAGACCCAGTACTTC. This codes for CASSVVAGPIETQYF. Based on the CDR3 plus reference TRBV9 and TRBJ2-5, the full variable domain is DSGVTQTPKHLITATGQRVTLRCSPRSGDLSVYWYQQSLDQGLQFLIQYYNGEERAKGNILERFSAQQFPDLHSELNLSSLELGDSALYFCASSVVAGPIETQYFGPGTRLLVL.

V and J are TRBV9 and TRBJ1-4, with 8 bases that match TRBD1. The CDR3 is made up of 17 amino acids. The germline V gene encodes CDR1 SGDLS and CDR2 YYNGEE. V gave up 0 bases and J gave up 0 bases; unmatched junction bases: 4. In DNA form, the CDR3 reads TGTGCCAGCAGCGTAGAACAGGGGGACTCAACTAATGAAAAACTGTTTTTT. The encoded protein is CASSVEQGDSTNEKLFF.

The CDR3 DNA reads as TGCGCCAGCAGCTTTGGGGCGGACGGGGCCAACGTCCTGACTTTC. Encoded protein: CASSFGADGANVLTF. The V call is TRBV5-1, the J call TRBJ2-6; D possibly corresponds to TRBD1 (5 bases). Germline CDR1 is SGHRS and CDR2 is YFSETQ. This CDR3 has 15 amino acids. V was cut by 2 bases and J by 4 bases, with 10 bases left in between.

The chain is built from TRBV18 and TRBJ2-6; 7 nucleotides match TRBD2. The CDR3 extends over 22 amino acids. V lost 4 bases and J lost 0; bases outside the gene matches: 21. Germline V gene lookup returns CDR1 KGHSH and CDR2 LQKENI. CDR3 loop: CASSLTSPSTSADYSGANVLTF. The CDR3 DNA is TGTGCCAGCTCACTTACGTCGCCGAGTACTAGCGCCGACTACTCTGGGGCCAACGTCCTGACTTTC. Complete variable domain (other parts from reference TRBV18 and TRBJ2-6): NAGVMQNPRHLVRRRGQEARLRCSPMKGHSHVYWYRQLPEEGLKFMVYLQKENIIDESGMPKERFSAEFPKEGPSILRIQQVVRGDSAAYFCASSLTSPSTSADYSGANVLTFGAGSRLTVL.

This clone is a singleton in its sample. V and J are TRBV6-6 and TRBJ2-7; 11 nucleotides agree with TRBD2. V was pared by 0 bases and J by 5 bases, with 3 bases of the junction left unmatched. CDR3 size: 15 residues. Germline CDR1 and CDR2: MNHNY and SVGAGI (reference sequence). For the CDR3, the DNA is TGTGCCAGCAGTTACTCAGGGACTAGCGGACACGAGCAGTACTTC. It encodes CASSYSGTSGHEQYF.

Worth noting for this clone: The same CDR3 can be traced to other DNA sequences in this sample. This sequence joins TRBV9 and TRBJ2-2; D is unresolved. This CDR3 comprises 12 residues. Deletions cut 4 bases from V and 6 bases from J, with 7 bases between. The germline gives CDR1 SGDLS, CDR2 YYNGEE. The CDR3 DNA is TGTGCCAGCAGCCCCCGTCCCGGGGAGCTGTTTTTT. It is translated as CASSPRPGELFF.

The V and J genes are TRBV5-4 and TRBJ2-5, with 12 bases that match TRBD1. The V gene's germline CDR1 is SGHNT and CDR2 YYREEE (reference sequence). V gave up 3 bases and J gave up 12 bases; unmatched junction bases: 12. The CDR3 totals 15 residues. CDR3 residues: CASSSLTGTGGAKYF. As DNA, the CDR3 is TGTGCCAGCAGCTCCCTAACCGGGACAGGGGGCGCGAAGTACTTC.

This clone was counted once. This sequence joins TRBV11-3 and TRBJ2-5, with D tentatively TRBD1 (5 bases). This CDR3 comprises 12 residues. Germline CDR1 is SGHNT and CDR2 is YENEEA. V was cut by 5 bases and J by 5 bases, with 9 bases left in between. The CDR3 protein is CASSQGWETQYF. The DNA for the CDR3 is TGTGCCAGCAGCCAGGGATGGGAGACCCAGTACTTC.

The chain has TRBV27 and TRBJ2-3; 7 bases match TRBD1. CDR1 is MNHEY and CDR2 is SMNVEV in the germline V gene (reference sequence). The CDR3 spans 15 residues. V shed 5 bases, J shed 5 bases, and the junction held 10 bases outside the gene matches. Here the CDR3 DNA reads TGTGCCAGCAGTCCATACCGGGACAGCGGAGATACGCAGTATTTT. Amino acids: CASSPYRDSGDTQYF.

This clone was found once. The chain links TRBV30 to TRBJ2-3; TRBD2 aligns across 10 bases. The CDR3 extends over 14 amino acids. CDR1 GTSNPN and CDR2 SVGIG come from the germline V gene (reference sequence). Losses at the gene ends were 3 bases for V and 3 bases for J; bases not matched to a gene: 3. The DNA of the CDR3 is TGTGCCTGGAGAGGACTAGCGGAAACAGATACGCAGTATTTT. This sequence encodes CAWRGLAETDTQYF.

This sequence joins TRBV18 and TRBJ2-7; D gene ambiguous. Per the germline V gene, CDR1 is KGHSH and CDR2 is LQKENI. This CDR3 spans 13 amino acids. Trimming removed 4 bases at V and 5 bases at J, with 12 bases between. This chain's CDR3 is CASSQGRDNEQYF. CDR3 nucleotide sequence: TGTGCCAGCTCACAAGGCAGAGACAACGAGCAGTACTTC. Using reference TRBV18 and TRBJ2-7 for the parts outside the CDR3, the full variable domain is NAGVMQNPRHLVRRRGQEARLRCSPMKGHSHVYWYRQLPEEGLKFMVYLQKENIIDESGMPKERFSAEFPKEGPSILRIQQVVRGDSAAYFCASSQGRDNEQYFGPGTRLTVT.

This chain links TRBV29-1 with TRBJ2-3; tentatively, D is TRBD2 (6 bases). V was trimmed by 3 bases and J by 9 bases, leaving 19 bases between them. This CDR3 spans 14 amino acids. From germline, CDR1 is SQVTM and CDR2 ANQGSEA. The CDR3 sequence: CSVDTGTPWITQYF. DNA for the CDR3: TGCAGCGTTGATACCGGGACTCCGTGGATCACGCAGTATTTT.

The V gene is TRBV9, the J gene TRBJ2-7, with 7 bases that match TRBD2. CDR1 and CDR2 (germline): SGDLS, YYNGEE. The ends lost 3 bases at V and 5 bases at J; junction bases unmatched: 8. The CDR3 is made up of 14 amino acids. The CDR3 spells CASSGGGGEHEQYF. As DNA, the CDR3 is TGTGCCAGCAGCGGGGGCGGGGGAGAGCACGAGCAGTACTTC.

This chain connects TRBV5-6 to TRBJ2-3; TRBD1 aligns across 9 bases. Trimming removed 3 bases from V and 4 bases from J; junction bases left unmatched: 3. There are 14 residues in the CDR3. CDR1 SGHDT and CDR2 YYEEEE come from the germline V gene. This CDR3 is CASSSQGASDTQYF. The CDR3 DNA follows: TGTGCCAGCAGCTCACAGGGGGCATCAGATACGCAGTATTTT.

The genes are TRBV7-9 and TRBJ1-1; 7 bases fit TRBD1. Germline CDR1 and CDR2: SEHNR and FQNEAQ (reference sequence). The CDR3 totals 16 residues. Losses at the gene ends were 3 bases for V and 2 bases for J; bases not matched to a gene: 9. The DNA for the CDR3 is TGTGCCAGCAGCTTTCGGACAGGATTAGGAAACACTGAAGCTTTCTTT. Protein: CASSFRTGLGNTEAFF.

V and J are TRBV4-1 and TRBJ1-3, with 7 bases aligning to TRBD1. V shed 5 bases, J shed 6 bases, and the junction held 7 bases outside the gene matches. The CDR3 length is 14 residues. Germline V gene data show CDR1 as MGHRA and CDR2 as YSYEKL. CDR3 sequence reads: CASSRQGQENTIYF. In DNA form, the CDR3 reads TGCGCCAGCAGCAGACAGGGTCAAGAAAACACCATATATTTT.

The chain has TRBV29-1 and TRBJ2-7, with 9 bases aligning to TRBD1. Trimming at V came to 4 bases and at J to 2 bases, leaving 12 bases not matched to a gene. The germline gives CDR1 SQVTM, CDR2 ANQGSEA. The CDR3 totals 16 residues. The CDR3 protein is CSVALGPGQGTYEQYF. CDR3 DNA: TGCAGCGTTGCCTTAGGACCGGGACAGGGTACCTACGAGCAGTACTTC.

V gene TRBV9 combines with J gene TRBJ2-1; D possibly corresponds to TRBD1 (6 bases). CDR3 length equals 15 residues. V lost 1 base and J lost 2, with 10 bases in between. Germline V gene lookup returns CDR1 SGDLS and CDR2 YYNGEE. The CDR3 spells CASSVQGIPYNEQFF. The CDR3 DNA follows: TGTGCCAGCAGCGTACAGGGGATTCCCTACAATGAGCAGTTCTTC.

The chain joins TRBV19 to TRBJ1-1; no definite D call. Germline V CDR1 and CDR2: LNHDA, SQIVND (reference sequence). The CDR3 sequence is 12 residues long. V dropped 2 bases and J dropped 7 bases, with 8 bases sitting between them. CDR3 sequence: CASSISGGEAFF. CDR3 in DNA: TGTGCCAGTAGTATATCCGGAGGTGAAGCTTTCTTT.

This clone was observed a few times. The chain couples TRBV6-5 to TRBJ1-1; D is possibly TRBD1 (5 bases). The germline CDR1 and CDR2 sequences are MNHEY and SVGAGI. Deletions cut 5 bases from V and 11 bases from J, with 15 bases between. The CDR3 is 12 amino acids. The CDR3 loop is CASSTSGGEAFF. CDR3 DNA: TGTGCCAGCAGTACCTCAGGAGGGGAGGCTTTCTTT.

The chain has TRBV7-2 and TRBJ2-5; TRBD2 matches at 8 bases. CDR3 size: 15 residues. CDR1 and CDR2 (germline): SGHTA, FQGNSA. V lost 1 base to trimming and J lost 4 bases; unmatched junction nucleotides: 5. CDR3 region: CASSLGPGGGETQYF. CDR3 nucleotide sequence: TGTGCCAGCAGCTTAGGCCCCGGGGGGGGAGAGACCCAGTACTTC.

This chain joins TRBV5-1 and TRBJ1-5, with TRBD1 matching 7 bases. The CDR3 covers 15 residues. Germline V gene lookup returns CDR1 SGHRS and CDR2 YFSETQ. Trimming removed 4 bases from V and 1 base from J; junction bases left unmatched: 5. CDR3 nucleotides: TGCGCCAGCAGCCGAACAGGGGAGAGCAATCAGCCCCAGCATTTT. Translating gives CASSRTGESNQPQHF.

The rearrangement uses TRBV29-1 and TRBJ2-3; 8 bases match TRBD1. The germline V gene has CDR1 SQVTM and CDR2 ANQGSEA. The length of the CDR3 is 14 residues. V lost 2 bases, J lost 3 bases, and 4 bases stayed unmatched. DNA for the CDR3: TGCAGCGTTGAACACAGGGGGAAGACAGATACGCAGTATTTT. Protein: CSVEHRGKTDTQYF.

The rearrangement joins TRBV19 to TRBJ1-2, with TRBD1 matching over 8 bases. Trimming cost V 5 bases and J 4 bases; bases outside gene matches: 3. CDR3 length: 13 amino acids. CDR1 is LNHDA and CDR2 is SQIVND in the germline V gene (reference sequence). CDR3 region: CASSAGTGYGYTF. In DNA form, the CDR3 reads TGTGCCAGTAGTGCCGGGACAGGCTATGGCTACACCTTC.

This sequence joins TRBV11-1 and TRBJ2-1; the D gene is possibly TRBD1 (5 bases). Germline lookup yields CDR1 SGHAT and CDR2 FQDESV (reference sequence). V lost 6 bases and J 7 bases, leaving 16 bases between the germline ends. The CDR3 has 14 residues. The CDR3 loop is CASSRAGWNNEQFF. The CDR3 nucleotides are TGTGCCAGCAGTAGGGCAGGGTGGAATAATGAGCAGTTCTTC.

The V call is TRBV9, the J call TRBJ1-1; TRBD1 aligns across 9 bases. V lost 2 bases to trimming and J lost 1 base; unmatched junction nucleotides: 6. Germline CDR1 is SGDLS and CDR2 is YYNGEE. The CDR3 runs 16 residues. The CDR3 loop reads CASSVSTGGRNTEAFF. The CDR3 region has the DNA TGTGCCAGCAGCGTCAGTACAGGGGGCCGGAACACTGAAGCTTTCTTT.

The genes are TRBV10-3 and TRBJ2-2; D might be TRBD2 (6 bases). Germline lookup yields CDR1 ENHRY and CDR2 SYGVKD. V was trimmed by 11 bases and J by 4 bases, leaving 11 bases between them. The CDR3 sequence is 12 residues long. The DNA for the CDR3 is TGTGCCTACGGGAGTCCCACCGGGGAGCTGTTTTTT. Translation: CAYGSPTGELFF.